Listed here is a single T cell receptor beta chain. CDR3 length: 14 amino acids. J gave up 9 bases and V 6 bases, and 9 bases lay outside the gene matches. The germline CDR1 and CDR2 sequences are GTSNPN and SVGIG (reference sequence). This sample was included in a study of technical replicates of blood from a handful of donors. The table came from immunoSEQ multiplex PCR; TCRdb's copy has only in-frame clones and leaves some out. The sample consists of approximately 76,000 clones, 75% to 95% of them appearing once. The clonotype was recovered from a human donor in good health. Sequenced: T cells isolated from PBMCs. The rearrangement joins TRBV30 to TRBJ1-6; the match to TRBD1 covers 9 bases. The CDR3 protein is CACSLTGGGSPLHF. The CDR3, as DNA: TGTGCCTGCTCACTAACAGGGGGCGGTTCACCCCTCCACTTT.